This TCR beta chain was documented in a study of blood T cell repertoires in COVID-19. Across the study: Italy, Spain and the United States were the sources of the convalescent and acute COVID-19 samples. In each case, the material was cDNA or gDNA derived from T cells, B-cell-depleted T cells, or PBMCs.

In the study's own analysis: Reference gene primers were amplified, and this amplification served to estimate nucleated cell counts. Sequencing was performed with immunoSEQ multiplex PCR; in TCRdb, only in-frame clones are kept and a portion is missing. V, J and clone size derive from that table, while D and trimming were established from the DNA sequence. The top ten clones hold more than 9% of a sample with roughly 40,000 clones, over 75% of them seen once. The origin of this receptor is a human donor in a cohort sampled during active COVID-19. Sequenced sample: peripheral blood.

The CDR3 reads CASALMEDTEAFF. Written as DNA, the CDR3 is TGTGCCAGCGCCCTGATGGAGGACACTGAAGCTTTCTTT. V and J are TRBV7-3 and TRBJ1-1; no clear D gene. The V gene's germline CDR1 is SGHTA and CDR2 FQGTGA. Trimming left V 8 bases short and J 3 bases short, with 13 bases between. The CDR3 has 13 residues.